Listed here is a single T cell receptor (beta chain). Its target is not known. The entry originates in a study of T cell responses to AZD1222 COVID-19 vaccine. The protocol was immunoSEQ multiplex PCR, while the TCRdb copy is restricted to in-frame clones and leaves out a portion. The sample carries about 73,000 clones, roughly nine tenths recorded once. The CDR3 loop spans 24 amino acids. The germline V gene has CDR1 KGHDR and CDR2 SFDVKD. V trimming: 4 bases; J trimming: 1 base; junction bases outside the gene matches: 27. Points from the study as a whole: A mostly white British donor set with more females was recruited, and clonal diversity was possibly underestimated. Unmutated variant regions are reportedly the target of nearly half of TCRs that are spike-specific. An increase in Spike-specific TCR breadth and depth was observed after two AZD1222 doses.

Source: peripheral blood, taken 28 days after the second AZD1222 dose. This receptor was identified in an adult who received the AZD1222 COVID-19 vaccine. This chain uses TRBV24-1 with TRBJ2-6, with 7 bases fitting TRBD1. CDR3 sequence: CATSDLSPVQLVGTALSGANVLTF. DNA for the CDR3: TGTGCCACCAGTGACCTCTCCCCAGTCCAACTTGTGGGGACAGCCCTATCTGGGGCCAACGTCCTGACTTTC.